Below are 9 T cell receptor beta chains sequenced from a single sample in a study of blood T cell repertoires in COVID-19. The method was immunoSEQ multiplex PCR; TCRdb's version includes in-frame clones alone and lacks a portion of them. The table shows 45,000 to 55,000 clones, with 55% to 70% occurring only once. Sequences were obtained from peripheral blood. Receptor source: a woman in her 70s with acute or convalescent COVID-19.

Only a few counts were recorded for this clone. The chain joins TRBV6-1 to TRBJ2-7; possible D gene TRBD1, 6 bases. V dropped 3 bases and J dropped 1 base, with 16 bases sitting between them. Germline V lookup: CDR1 MNHNS, CDR2 SASEGT. The CDR3 runs 16 residues. In DNA form, the CDR3 reads TGTGCCAGCAGTGAGGATTTGACACAGGGTTCCTACGAGCAGTACTTC. Translation gives CASSEDLTQGSYEQYF.

The chain employs TRBV7-3 and TRBJ2-7; weak D call: TRBD1 (6 bases). V was pared by 4 bases and J by 1 base, with 11 bases between. Germline V gives CDR1 SGHTA, CDR2 FQGTGA. The CDR3 runs to 14 residues. DNA of the CDR3: TGTGCCAGCAGCTGCCGACAGGAGTCCTACGAGCAGTACTTC. Its translation: CASSCRQESYEQYF.

The chain is built from TRBV5-4 and TRBJ1-1; D uncertain. Germline V gene sequence: CDR1 SGHNT, CDR2 YYREEE (reference sequence). CDR3 length equals 12 residues. The V and J ends lost 4 bases and 3 bases respectively, with 7 bases between them. The chain's CDR3 is CASSRVDTEAFF. CDR3 bases: TGTGCCAGCAGCCGGGTCGACACTGAAGCTTTCTTT. The full variable domain, rest sourced from reference TRBV5-4 and TRBJ1-1, is ETGVTQSPTHLIKTRGQQVTLRCSSQSGHNTVSWYQQALGQGPQFIFQYYREEENGRGNFPPRFSGLQFPNYSSELNVNALELDDSALYLCASSRVDTEAFFGQGTRLTVV.

In its sample, this clone was seen a few times. V gene TRBV24-1 combines with J gene TRBJ2-2; 12 bases match TRBD2. The germline V gene has CDR1 KGHDR and CDR2 SFDVKD. The CDR3 spans 16 residues. J gave up 6 bases and V 4 bases, and 5 bases lay outside the gene matches. In DNA, the CDR3 is TGTGCCACCAGTGAGACTAGCGGGAGAGTGGCCGGGGAGCTGTTTTTT. Protein sequence: CATSETSGRVAGELFF.

The rearrangement links TRBV6-5 to TRBJ1-4; 7 bases line up with TRBD1. The CDR3 consists of 15 residues. The V segment lost 0 bases and the J segment 8 bases; nucleotides outside the gene matches: 6. Germline V lookup: CDR1 MNHEY, CDR2 SVGAGI. CDR3 coding DNA: TGTGCCAGCAGTTACTCCGCGACAGGGTACGAAAAACTGTTTTTT. Residues: CASSYSATGYEKLFF.

V is TRBV6-5 and J is TRBJ1-1; a weak D match, TRBD1 (6 bases). This CDR3 spans 13 amino acids. Trimming removed 6 bases at V and 11 bases at J, with 19 bases between. Per germline, CDR1 MNHEY and CDR2 SVGAGI. Written as DNA, the CDR3 is TGTGCCAGCAGAGCAAATCAGGGGTTGCGGGCTTTCTTT. As protein: CASRANQGLRAFF.

This clone has just a few counts. The V and J genes are TRBV28 and TRBJ1-2; D is possibly TRBD1 (6 bases). The CDR3 spans 14 residues. Germline-derived CDR1 and CDR2 are MDHEN and SYDVKM. Trimming pared 2 bases from V and 8 bases from J, leaving 15 bases between. The CDR3 loop reads CASSLTGLSGGYTF. CDR3 sequence (DNA): TGTGCCAGCAGTTTAACAGGGTTGAGTGGAGGCTACACCTTC.

The chain has TRBV7-2 and TRBJ1-3; TRBD1 agrees at 8 bases. CDR3 length equals 15 residues. The V gene end was trimmed by 5 bases and the J gene end by 2 bases; junction bases not matched to a gene: 5. The germline V gene encodes CDR1 SGHTA and CDR2 FQGNSA. The CDR3: CASSPQGATGNTIYF. The CDR3, as DNA: TGTGCCAGCAGCCCCCAGGGGGCTACTGGAAACACCATATATTTT.

The chain employs TRBV7-9 and TRBJ1-2; D possibly corresponds to TRBD1 (6 bases). V dropped 2 bases and J dropped 6 bases, with 10 bases sitting between them. From germline, CDR1 is SEHNR and CDR2 FQNEAQ (reference sequence). The CDR3 totals 13 residues. CDR3 nucleotides: TGTGCCAGCAGCTTATTACAGGGAGATGGCTACACCTTC. This encodes CASSLLQGDGYTF. Looking up the rest from reference TRBV7-9 and TRBJ1-2 gives the full variable domain: DTGVSQNPRHKITKRGQNVTFRCDPISEHNRLYWYRQTLGQGPEFLTYFQNEAQLEKSRLLSDRFSAERPKGSFSTLEIQRTEQGDSAMYLCASSLLQGDGYTFGSGTRLTVV.